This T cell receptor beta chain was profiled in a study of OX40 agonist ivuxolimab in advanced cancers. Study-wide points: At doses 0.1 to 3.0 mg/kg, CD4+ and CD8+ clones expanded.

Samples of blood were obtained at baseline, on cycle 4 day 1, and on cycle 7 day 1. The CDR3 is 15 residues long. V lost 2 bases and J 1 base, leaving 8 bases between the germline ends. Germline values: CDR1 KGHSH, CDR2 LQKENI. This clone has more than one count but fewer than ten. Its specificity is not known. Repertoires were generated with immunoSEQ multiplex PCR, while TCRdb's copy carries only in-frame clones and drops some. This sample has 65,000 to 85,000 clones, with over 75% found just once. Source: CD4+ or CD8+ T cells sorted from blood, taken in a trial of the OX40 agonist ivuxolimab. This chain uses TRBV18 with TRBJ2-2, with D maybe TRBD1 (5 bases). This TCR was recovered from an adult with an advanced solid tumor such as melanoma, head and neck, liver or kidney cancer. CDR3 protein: CASSPNRQNTGELFF. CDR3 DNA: TGTGCCAGCTCACCAAACAGGCAGAACACCGGGGAGCTGTTTTTT.